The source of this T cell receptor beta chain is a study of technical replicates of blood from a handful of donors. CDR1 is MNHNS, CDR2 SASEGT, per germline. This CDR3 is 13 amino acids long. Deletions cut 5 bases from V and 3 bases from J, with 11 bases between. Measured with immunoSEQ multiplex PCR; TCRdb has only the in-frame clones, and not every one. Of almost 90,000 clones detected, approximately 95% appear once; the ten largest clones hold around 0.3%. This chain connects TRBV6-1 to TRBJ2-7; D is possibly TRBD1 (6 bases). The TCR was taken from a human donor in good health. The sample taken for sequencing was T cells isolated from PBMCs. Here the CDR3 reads CASSTGLVYEQYF. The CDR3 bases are TGTGCCAGCAGTACAGGGCTAGTCTACGAGCAGTACTTC.